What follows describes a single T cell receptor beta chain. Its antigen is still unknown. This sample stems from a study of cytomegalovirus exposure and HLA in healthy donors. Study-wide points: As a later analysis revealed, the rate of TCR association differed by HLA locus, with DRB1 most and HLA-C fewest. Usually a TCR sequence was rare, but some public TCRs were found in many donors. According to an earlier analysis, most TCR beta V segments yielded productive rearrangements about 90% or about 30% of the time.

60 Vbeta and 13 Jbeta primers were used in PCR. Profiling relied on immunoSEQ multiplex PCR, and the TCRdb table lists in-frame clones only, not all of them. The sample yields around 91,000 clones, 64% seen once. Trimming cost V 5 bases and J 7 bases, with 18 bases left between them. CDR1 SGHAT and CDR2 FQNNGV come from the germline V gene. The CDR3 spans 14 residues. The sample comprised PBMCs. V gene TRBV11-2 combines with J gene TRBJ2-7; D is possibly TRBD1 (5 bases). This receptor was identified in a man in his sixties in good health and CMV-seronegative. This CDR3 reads CASSLIQGNWEQYF. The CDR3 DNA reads TGTGCCAGCAGCCTGATTCAGGGTAATTGGGAGCAGTACTTC.